The sequence of this T cell receptor (beta chain) was determined in a study of T cell responses to AZD1222 COVID-19 vaccine. Broader study findings: Clonal diversity was possibly underestimated; the donors were predominantly white British and more often female. Unmutated variant regions are reportedly the target of nearly half of TCRs that are spike-specific.

CDR1 is MNHEY, CDR2 SVGEGT, per germline. The CDR3 totals 14 residues. Trimming stripped 2 bases from V and 5 bases from J, with 11 bases between. As regards this clone: Its antigen remains unknown.

Sequencing was performed with immunoSEQ multiplex PCR; in TCRdb, only in-frame clones are kept and a portion is missing. The sample holds around 140,000 clones. The chain uses TRBV6-2 or TRBV6-3 and TRBJ2-3; unclear D gene. The sequenced material came from peripheral blood. The sequence was collected from an adult in good health. CDR3 region: CASSYRAGGDTQYF. The DNA of the CDR3 is TGTGCCAGCAGTTACAGGGCAGGTGGAGATACGCAGTATTTT.